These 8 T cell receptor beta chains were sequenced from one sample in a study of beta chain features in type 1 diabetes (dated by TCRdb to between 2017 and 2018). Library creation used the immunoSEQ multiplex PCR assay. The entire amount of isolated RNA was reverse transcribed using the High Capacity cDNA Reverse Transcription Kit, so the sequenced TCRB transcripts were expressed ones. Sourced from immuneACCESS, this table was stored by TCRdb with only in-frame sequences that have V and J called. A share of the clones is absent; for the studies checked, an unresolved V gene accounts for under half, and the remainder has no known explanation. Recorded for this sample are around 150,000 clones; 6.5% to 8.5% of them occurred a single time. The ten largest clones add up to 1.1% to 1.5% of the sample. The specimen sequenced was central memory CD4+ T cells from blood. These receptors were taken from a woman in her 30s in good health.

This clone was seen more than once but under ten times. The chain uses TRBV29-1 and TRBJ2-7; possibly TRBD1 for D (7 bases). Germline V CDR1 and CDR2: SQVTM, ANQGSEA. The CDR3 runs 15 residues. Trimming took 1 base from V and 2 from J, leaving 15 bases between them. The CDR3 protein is CSVEVGGQGAYEQYF. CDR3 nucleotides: TGCAGCGTTGAAGTAGGAGGGCAGGGGGCCTACGAGCAGTACTTC.

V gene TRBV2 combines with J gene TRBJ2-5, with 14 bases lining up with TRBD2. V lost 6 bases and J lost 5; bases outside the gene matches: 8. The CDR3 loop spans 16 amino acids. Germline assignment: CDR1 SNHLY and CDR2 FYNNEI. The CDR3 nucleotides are TGTGCCAGCAGATCGTTGGGACTAGCGGGAGTGGAGACCCAGTACTTC. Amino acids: CASRSLGLAGVETQYF.

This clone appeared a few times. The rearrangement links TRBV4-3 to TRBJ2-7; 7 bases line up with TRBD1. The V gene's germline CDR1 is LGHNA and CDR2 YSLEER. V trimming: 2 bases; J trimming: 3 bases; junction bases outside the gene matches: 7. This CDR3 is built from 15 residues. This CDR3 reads CASSQRDSPIYEQYF. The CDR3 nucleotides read TGCGCCAGCAGCCAAAGGGACAGCCCCATCTACGAGCAGTACTTC.

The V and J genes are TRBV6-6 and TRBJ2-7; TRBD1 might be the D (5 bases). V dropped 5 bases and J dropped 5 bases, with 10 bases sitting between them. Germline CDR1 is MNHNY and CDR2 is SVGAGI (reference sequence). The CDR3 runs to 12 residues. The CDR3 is CASSRQRHEQYF. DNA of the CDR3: TGTGCCAGCAGTCGACAGAGGCACGAGCAGTACTTC.

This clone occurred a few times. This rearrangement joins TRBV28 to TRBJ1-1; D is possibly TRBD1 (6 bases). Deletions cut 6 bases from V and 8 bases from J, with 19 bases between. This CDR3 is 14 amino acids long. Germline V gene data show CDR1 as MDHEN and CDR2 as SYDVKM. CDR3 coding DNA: TGTGCCAGCAGGCCCACCACAGGGCAACCCGAAGCTTTCTTT. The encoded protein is CASRPTTGQPEAFF.

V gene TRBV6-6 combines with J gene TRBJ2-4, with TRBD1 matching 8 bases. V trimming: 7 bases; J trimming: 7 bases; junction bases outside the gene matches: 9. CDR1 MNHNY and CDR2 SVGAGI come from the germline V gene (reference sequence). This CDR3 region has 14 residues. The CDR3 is CASMGTGLRNIQYF. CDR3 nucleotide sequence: TGTGCCAGCATGGGGACAGGTTTGAGGAACATTCAGTACTTC.

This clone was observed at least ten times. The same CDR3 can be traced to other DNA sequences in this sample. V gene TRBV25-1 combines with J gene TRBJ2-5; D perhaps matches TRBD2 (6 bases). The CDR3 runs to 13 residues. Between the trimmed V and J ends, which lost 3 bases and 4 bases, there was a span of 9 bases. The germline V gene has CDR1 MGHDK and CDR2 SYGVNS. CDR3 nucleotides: TGTGCCAGCAGTGACCGGGGGAGAGAGACCCAGTACTTC. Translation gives CASSDRGRETQYF.

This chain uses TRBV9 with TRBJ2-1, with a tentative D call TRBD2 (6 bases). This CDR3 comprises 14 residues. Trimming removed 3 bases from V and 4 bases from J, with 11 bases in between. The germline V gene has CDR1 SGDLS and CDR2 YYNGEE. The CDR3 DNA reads TGTGCCAGCAGCGCCGGGACTCTGTACAATGAGCAGTTCTTC. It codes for CASSAGTLYNEQFF. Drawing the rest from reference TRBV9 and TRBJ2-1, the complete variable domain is DSGVTQTPKHLITATGQRVTLRCSPRSGDLSVYWYQQSLDQGLQFLIQYYNGEERAKGNILERFSAQQFPDLHSELNLSSLELGDSALYFCASSAGTLYNEQFFGPGTRLTVL.